Described below is a single TCR beta chain sequence and its context. This sample is part of a study of control samples from healthy donors and cancer patients. Generated by immunoSEQ multiplex PCR, the TCRdb table keeps only in-frame clones and is missing some. The sample lists roughly 120,000 clones, around 87% occurring once. Germline CDR1 and CDR2: SGHTA and FQGNSA. This CDR3 spans 15 amino acids. Trimming removed 1 base from V and 7 bases from J, with 15 bases in between. This chain joins TRBV7-2 and TRBJ2-3, with D maybe TRBD1 (5 bases). Sequencing input: blood. The TCR originated in a man aged 25-45 years in good health. As DNA, the CDR3 is TGTGCCAGCAGCTTAGGGGGCGATAATATATATACGCAGTATTTT. This codes for CASSLGGDNIYTQYF.